A selection of T cell receptor beta chains follows, all from one sample in a study of somatic mutations in cytotoxic T cells in rheumatoid arthritis. Clones were read by immunoSEQ multiplex PCR, and TCRdb kept only the in-frame ones, dropping some. Of roughly 9,200 clones listed, approximately 75% are singletons. The sequenced sample consisted of CD8+ T cells sorted from blood. These receptors came from an adult with rheumatoid arthritis. Both conserved end residues are part of each CDR3. The D gene is left open where the match is weak. Only some rows state a clone size, as once, few, many or a class for expanded clones.

CDR3aa: CASSEKSGELFF; CDR3nt: TGTGCCAGCAGCGAGAAAAGCGGGGAGCTGTTTTTT; v_gene: TRBV6-4; d_gene: -; abundance: -; j_gene: TRBJ2-2
CDR3aa: CASSQAGRESNTEAFF; CDR3nt: TGTGCCAGCAGCCAAGCAGGGCGGGAGAGCAACACTGAAGCTTTCTTT; v_gene: TRBV14; d_gene: -; abundance: -; j_gene: TRBJ1-1
CDR3aa: CASSSTDFAANF; CDR3nt: TGTGCCAGCAGTTCGACTGACTTCGCCGCGAACTTC; v_gene: TRBV28; d_gene: -; abundance: -; j_gene: TRBJ2-7
CDR3aa: CASSKGGRLYTDTQYF; CDR3nt: TGTGCCAGCAGCAAGGGGGGCAGGTTATACACAGATACGCAGTATTTT; v_gene: TRBV5-8; d_gene: -; abundance: -; j_gene: TRBJ2-3
CDR3aa: CASSQGTSSSGANVLTF; CDR3nt: TGTGCCAGCAGCCAAGGGACTAGCAGCTCTGGGGCCAACGTCCTGACTTTC; v_gene: TRBV4-2; d_gene: TRBD2; abundance: -; j_gene: TRBJ2-6
CDR3aa: CASSEGRSSYEQYF; CDR3nt: TGTGCCAGCAGTGAGGGCAGGAGCTCCTACGAGCAGTACTTC; v_gene: TRBV2; d_gene: -; abundance: few; j_gene: TRBJ2-7
CDR3aa: CASSLAPGNMQYF; CDR3nt: TGTGCCAGCAGCTTAGCGCCTGGGAATATGCAGTATTTT; v_gene: TRBV7-8; d_gene: -; abundance: -; j_gene: TRBJ2-3
CDR3aa: CASSGNSGQLGKLFF; CDR3nt: TGCGCCAGCAGCGGGAATAGCGGACAGCTGGGGAAACTGTTTTTT; v_gene: TRBV5-1; d_gene: -; abundance: -; j_gene: TRBJ1-4
CDR3aa: CASSGGGRYYGYTF; CDR3nt: TGTGCCAGCAGTGGGGGTGGGAGATACTATGGCTACACCTTC; v_gene: TRBV27; d_gene: -; abundance: -; j_gene: TRBJ1-2
CDR3aa: CASSQVVGLAAPYEQYF; CDR3nt: TGCGCCAGCAGCCAAGTGGTTGGGCTAGCGGCTCCCTACGAGCAGTACTTC; v_gene: TRBV4-3; d_gene: TRBD2; abundance: -; j_gene: TRBJ2-7
CDR3aa: CASSLQGSGRSDTQYF; CDR3nt: TGTGCCAGCAGCTTGCAAGGTAGCGGGAGATCAGATACGCAGTATTTT; v_gene: TRBV5-4; d_gene: TRBD2; abundance: -; j_gene: TRBJ2-3
CDR3aa: CASSLYTDTQYF; CDR3nt: TGTGCCAGCAGCTTATACACAGATACGCAGTATTTT; v_gene: TRBV7-2; d_gene: -; abundance: -; j_gene: TRBJ2-3
CDR3aa: CASSYSGAWNQPQHF; CDR3nt: TGTGCCAGCAGTTACTCGGGGGCTTGGAATCAGCCCCAGCATTTT; v_gene: TRBV6-6; d_gene: -; abundance: -; j_gene: TRBJ1-5
CDR3aa: CASSAGTGPSYEQYF; CDR3nt: TGTGCCAGCAGCGCCGGGACAGGGCCCTCCTACGAGCAGTACTTC; v_gene: TRBV9; d_gene: TRBD1; abundance: -; j_gene: TRBJ2-7
CDR3aa: CASSYRDRGGYGYTF; CDR3nt: TGTGCCAGCAGTTACCGGGACAGGGGGGGCTATGGCTACACCTTC; v_gene: TRBV6-5; d_gene: TRBD1; abundance: -; j_gene: TRBJ1-2
CDR3aa: CASSQDRATTRGYTF; CDR3nt: TGCGCCAGCAGCCAAGATAGAGCCACAACGCGGGGCTACACCTTC; v_gene: TRBV4-3; d_gene: -; abundance: -; j_gene: TRBJ1-2
CDR3aa: CASSRSYRGRDYGYTF; CDR3nt: TGTGCCAGTAGCCGATCTTACAGGGGGCGCGACTATGGCTACACCTTC; v_gene: TRBV19; d_gene: TRBD1; abundance: few; j_gene: TRBJ1-2
CDR3aa: CASSRGRSEQYF; CDR3nt: TGTGCCAGCAGCAGAGGACGGAGTGAGCAGTACTTC; v_gene: TRBV13; d_gene: -; abundance: -; j_gene: TRBJ2-7
CDR3aa: CASSSGTGIYQETQYF; CDR3nt: TGTGCCAGCAGCTCTGGGACAGGGATTTACCAAGAGACCCAGTACTTC; v_gene: TRBV5-8; d_gene: TRBD1; abundance: -; j_gene: TRBJ2-5
CDR3aa: CASSLGGVNYGYTF; CDR3nt: TGTGCCAGCAGCCTTGGCGGGGTCAACTATGGCTACACCTTC; v_gene: TRBV7-2; d_gene: -; abundance: -; j_gene: TRBJ1-2
CDR3aa: CASSYTENQPQHF; CDR3nt: TGTGCCAGCAGTTACACGGAGAATCAGCCCCAGCATTTT; v_gene: TRBV6-5; d_gene: -; abundance: large; j_gene: TRBJ1-5
CDR3aa: CASSLVASPTDTQYF; CDR3nt: TGTGCCAGCAGCTTAGTGGCTAGTCCAACGGATACGCAGTATTTT; v_gene: TRBV7-6; d_gene: -; abundance: -; j_gene: TRBJ2-3
CDR3aa: CASSRAAWTGVETQYF; CDR3nt: TGTGCCAGCAGCCGAGCTGCCTGGACGGGGGTGGAGACCCAGTACTTC; v_gene: TRBV28; d_gene: -; abundance: -; j_gene: TRBJ2-5
CDR3aa: CASSKRDLTTDTQYF; CDR3nt: TGTGCCAGCAGTAAGAGAGACTTGACCACAGATACGCAGTATTTT; v_gene: TRBV6-6; d_gene: -; abundance: -; j_gene: TRBJ2-3
CDR3aa: CASSDELESPLHF; CDR3nt: TGTGCCAGCAGCGACGAACTGGAGTCACCCCTCCACTTT; v_gene: TRBV9; d_gene: -; abundance: few; j_gene: TRBJ1-6
CDR3aa: CASSPPDTYNEQFF; CDR3nt: TGTGCCAGCAGCCCCCCGGACACCTACAATGAGCAGTTCTTC; v_gene: TRBV14; d_gene: -; abundance: -; j_gene: TRBJ2-1
CDR3aa: CASSIHGTLLDEKLFF; CDR3nt: TGTGCCAGTAGTATCCATGGGACATTGTTGGATGAAAAACTGTTTTTT; v_gene: TRBV19; d_gene: -; abundance: -; j_gene: TRBJ1-4
CDR3aa: CASSPPGVPTYGYTF; CDR3nt: TGTGCCAGCAGCCCCCCTGGCGTACCCACCTATGGCTACACCTTC; v_gene: TRBV7-9; d_gene: -; abundance: -; j_gene: TRBJ1-2
CDR3aa: CASSGIDWETQYF; CDR3nt: TGTGCCAGCAGTGGTATAGACTGGGAGACCCAGTACTTC; v_gene: TRBV2; d_gene: -; abundance: -; j_gene: TRBJ2-5
CDR3aa: CASSTNRSNGNTIYF; CDR3nt: TGTGCCAGCAGTACTAACAGGTCGAATGGAAACACCATATATTTT; v_gene: TRBV2; d_gene: -; abundance: -; j_gene: TRBJ1-3
CDR3aa: CASSQDPGAWNGYTF; CDR3nt: TGTGCCAGCAGCCAAGATCCCGGGGCTTGGAATGGCTACACCTTC; v_gene: TRBV4-2; d_gene: -; abundance: once; j_gene: TRBJ1-2
CDR3aa: CASSLAVGGADTGELFF; CDR3nt: TGTGCCAGCAGCTTAGCCGTCGGGGGCGCGGACACCGGGGAGCTGTTTTTT; v_gene: TRBV7-8; d_gene: -; abundance: -; j_gene: TRBJ2-2
CDR3aa: CASSYGTGGPEAFF; CDR3nt: TGTGCCAGCAGCTACGGGACAGGGGGGCCTGAAGCTTTCTTT; v_gene: TRBV5-6; d_gene: TRBD1; abundance: -; j_gene: TRBJ1-1
CDR3aa: CASSGTWDQGNEKLFF; CDR3nt: TGTGCCAGCAGCGGTACTTGGGACCAAGGGAACGAAAAACTGTTTTTT; v_gene: TRBV9; d_gene: -; abundance: -; j_gene: TRBJ1-4
CDR3aa: CASSRSRSGEKLFF; CDR3nt: TGCGCCAGCAGCCGTAGCCGAAGCGGTGAAAAACTGTTTTTT; v_gene: TRBV4-1; d_gene: -; abundance: -; j_gene: TRBJ1-4
CDR3aa: CASSPAGGLNTGELFF; CDR3nt: TGTGCCAGCAGTCCAGCGGGGGGACTGAACACCGGGGAGCTGTTTTTT; v_gene: TRBV28; d_gene: TRBD2; abundance: -; j_gene: TRBJ2-2
CDR3aa: CASSPNAGPGELFF; CDR3nt: TGTGCCAGCAGCCCTAACGCGGGTCCCGGGGAGCTGTTTTTT; v_gene: TRBV7-7; d_gene: -; abundance: -; j_gene: TRBJ2-2
CDR3aa: CATRLQYGTDANQPQHF; CDR3nt: TGTGCCACCCGATTGCAATACGGGACAGACGCGAATCAGCCCCAGCATTTT; v_gene: TRBV15; d_gene: TRBD1; abundance: -; j_gene: TRBJ1-5
CDR3aa: CASSPPQSGIHGYTF; CDR3nt: TGTGCCAGCAGCCCACCTCAGTCCGGGATCCATGGCTACACCTTC; v_gene: TRBV6-5; d_gene: -; abundance: -; j_gene: TRBJ1-2
CDR3aa: CASSIQTGERFATNEKLFF; CDR3nt: TGTGCCAGTAGTATACAGACAGGGGAAAGATTCGCAACTAATGAAAAACTGTTTTTT; v_gene: TRBV19; d_gene: TRBD1; abundance: -; j_gene: TRBJ1-4
CDR3aa: CASSSPPYNEQFF; CDR3nt: TGTGCCAGCAGTTCCCCTCCCTACAATGAGCAGTTCTTC; v_gene: TRBV28; d_gene: -; abundance: -; j_gene: TRBJ2-1
CDR3aa: CASSFIQGANEQYF; CDR3nt: TGTGCCAGCAGTTTTATACAGGGGGCAAACGAGCAGTACTTC; v_gene: TRBV27; d_gene: TRBD1; abundance: -; j_gene: TRBJ2-7